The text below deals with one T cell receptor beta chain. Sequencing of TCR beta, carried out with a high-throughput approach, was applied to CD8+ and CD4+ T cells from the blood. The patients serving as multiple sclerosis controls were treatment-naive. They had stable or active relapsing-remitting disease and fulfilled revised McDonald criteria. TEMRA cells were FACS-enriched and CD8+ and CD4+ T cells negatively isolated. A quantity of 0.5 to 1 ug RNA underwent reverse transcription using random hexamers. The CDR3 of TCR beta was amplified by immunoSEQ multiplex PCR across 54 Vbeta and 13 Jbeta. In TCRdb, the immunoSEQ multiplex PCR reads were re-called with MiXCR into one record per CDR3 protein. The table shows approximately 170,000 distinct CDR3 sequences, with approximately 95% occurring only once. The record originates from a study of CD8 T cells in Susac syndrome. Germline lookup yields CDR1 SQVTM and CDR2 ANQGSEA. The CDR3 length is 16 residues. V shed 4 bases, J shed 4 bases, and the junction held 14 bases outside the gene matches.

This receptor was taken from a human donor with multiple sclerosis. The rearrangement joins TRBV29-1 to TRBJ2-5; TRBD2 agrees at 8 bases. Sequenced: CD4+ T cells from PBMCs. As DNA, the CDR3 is TGCAGCGTTGTGAGAGTTGTGGGGGCGGGAGGAGAGACCCAGTACTTC. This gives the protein CSVVRVVGAGGETQYF. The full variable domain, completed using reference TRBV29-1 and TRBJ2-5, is SAVISQKPSRDICQRGTSLTIQCQVDSQVTMMFWYRQQPGQSLTLIATANQGSEATYESGFVIDKFPISRPNLTFSTLTVSNMSPEDSSIYLCSVVRVVGAGGETQYFGPGTRLLVL.